This T cell receptor beta chain was sequenced for a study of cytomegalovirus exposure and HLA in healthy donors. At the level of the study: Membership in the Caucasian-associated ancestry cluster was found for 81% of 300 to 500 genotyped donors.

Turning to this clone: Antigen specificity is unknown.

Amplification used 60 Vbeta primers and 13 Jbeta primers. Produced via immunoSEQ multiplex PCR; TCRdb's table is partial and in-frame only. The sample has 180,000 or so clones, nearly 80% seen once; the top ten hold roughly 5.8%. V was trimmed by 3 bases and J by 9 bases, leaving 14 bases between them. CDR1 is SNHLY, CDR2 FYNNEI, per germline. The length of the CDR3 is 13 residues. Study outcomes and limitations: Fewer N-insertions than the roughly 630-donor mean were reportedly shown by an Asian-associated ancestry cluster in a later analysis. Available immune exposure information covered CMV serostatus only. With later analysis, a missense DCLRE1C variant became linked to TCR beta V- and J-gene trimming.

The specimen sequenced was PBMCs. The rearrangement links TRBV2 to TRBJ1-1; possibly TRBD1 for D (5 bases). The TCR comes from a man aged 35-49 years in good health and CMV-seropositive. CDR3 sequence: CASSERRDSKAFF. In DNA, the CDR3 is TGTGCCAGCAGTGAGAGACGAGACAGTAAAGCTTTCTTT. The full variable domain, completed using reference TRBV2 and TRBJ1-1, is EPEVTQTPSHQVTQMGQEVILRCVPISNHLYFYWYRQILGQKVEFLVSFYNNEISEKSEIFDDQFSVERPDGSNFTLKIRSTKLEDSAMYFCASSERRDSKAFFGQGTRLTVV.